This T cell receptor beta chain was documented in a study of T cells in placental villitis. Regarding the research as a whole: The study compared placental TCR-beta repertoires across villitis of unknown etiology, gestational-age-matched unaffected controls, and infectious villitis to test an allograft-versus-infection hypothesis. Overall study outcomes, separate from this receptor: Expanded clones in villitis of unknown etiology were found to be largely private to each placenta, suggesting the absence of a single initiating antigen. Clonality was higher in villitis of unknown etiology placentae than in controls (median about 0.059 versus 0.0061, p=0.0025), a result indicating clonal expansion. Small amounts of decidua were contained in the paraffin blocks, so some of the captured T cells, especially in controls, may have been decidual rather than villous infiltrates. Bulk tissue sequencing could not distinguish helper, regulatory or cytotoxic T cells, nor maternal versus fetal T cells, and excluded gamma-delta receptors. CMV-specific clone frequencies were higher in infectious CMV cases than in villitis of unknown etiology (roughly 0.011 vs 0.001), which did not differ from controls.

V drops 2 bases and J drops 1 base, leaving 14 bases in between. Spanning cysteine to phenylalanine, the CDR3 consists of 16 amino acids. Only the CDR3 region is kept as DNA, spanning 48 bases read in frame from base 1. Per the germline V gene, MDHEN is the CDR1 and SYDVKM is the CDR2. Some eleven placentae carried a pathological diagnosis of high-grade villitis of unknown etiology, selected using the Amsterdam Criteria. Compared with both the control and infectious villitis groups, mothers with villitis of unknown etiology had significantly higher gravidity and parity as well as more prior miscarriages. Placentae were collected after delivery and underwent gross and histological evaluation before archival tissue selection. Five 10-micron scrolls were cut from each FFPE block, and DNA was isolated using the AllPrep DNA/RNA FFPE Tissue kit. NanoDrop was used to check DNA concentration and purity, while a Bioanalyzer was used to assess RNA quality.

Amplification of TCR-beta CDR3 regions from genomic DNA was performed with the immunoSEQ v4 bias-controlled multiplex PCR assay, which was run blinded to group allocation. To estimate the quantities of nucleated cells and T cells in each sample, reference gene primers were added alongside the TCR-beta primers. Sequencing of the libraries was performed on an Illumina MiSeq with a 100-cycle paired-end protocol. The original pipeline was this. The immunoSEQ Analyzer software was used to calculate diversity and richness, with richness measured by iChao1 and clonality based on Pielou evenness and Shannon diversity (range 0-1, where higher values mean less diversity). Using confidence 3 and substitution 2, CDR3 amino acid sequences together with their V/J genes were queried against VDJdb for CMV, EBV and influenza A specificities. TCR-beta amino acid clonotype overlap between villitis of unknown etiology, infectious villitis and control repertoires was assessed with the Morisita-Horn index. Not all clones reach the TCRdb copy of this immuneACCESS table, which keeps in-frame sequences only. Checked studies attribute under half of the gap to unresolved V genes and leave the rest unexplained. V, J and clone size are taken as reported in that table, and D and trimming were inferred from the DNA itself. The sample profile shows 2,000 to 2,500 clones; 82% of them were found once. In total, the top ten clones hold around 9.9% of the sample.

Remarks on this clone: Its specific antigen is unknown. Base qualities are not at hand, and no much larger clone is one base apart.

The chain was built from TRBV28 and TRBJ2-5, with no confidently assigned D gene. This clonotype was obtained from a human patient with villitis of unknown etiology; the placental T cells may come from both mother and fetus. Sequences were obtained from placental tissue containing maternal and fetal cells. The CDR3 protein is CASSLIGPGRQETQYF. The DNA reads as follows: TGTGCCAGCAGTTTAATCGGGCCCGGCCGCCAAGAGACCCAGTACTTC.